This is a list of T cell receptor beta chains from one sample in a study of blood T cell repertoires in COVID-19. TCRdb keeps only in-frame clones here, not all; method: immunoSEQ multiplex PCR. Among 150,000 to 180,000 clones, roughly nine tenths were seen once, and the ten largest hold about 2.4%. Material for sequencing was peripheral blood. The source of these receptors is a woman in her 70s with acute or convalescent COVID-19. Both conserved end residues are part of each CDR3. The D gene is left open where the match is weak. Clone size appears in some rows only: once, few, many, or a class for an expanded clone.

D,size,J,V,DNA,CDR3
-,-,TRBJ1-1,TRBV10-3,TGTGCCATCAGTGACGGGGGTGGCACTGAAGCTTTCTTT,CAISDGGGTEAFF
-,-,TRBJ1-2,TRBV15,TGTGCCACCAGCAGAGATAGGGTTTTGGGGCAGCTGGGCTACACCTTC,CATSRDRVLGQLGYTF
-,-,TRBJ1-2,TRBV24-1,TGTGCCAATCGACAGAGGTACACCTTC,CANRQRYTF
TRBD1,-,TRBJ1-2,TRBV6-5,TGTGCCAGCAAAGGACAGGTCTATGGCTACACCTTC,CASKGQVYGYTF
-,few,TRBJ1-2,TRBV28,TGTGCCAGCAGGAAACAGGGCTTTGATAGGGACTACACCTTC,CASRKQGFDRDYTF
TRBD1,-,TRBJ2-1,TRBV5-1,TGCGCCAGCAGCGCGACAGGGGGCAATGAGCAGTTCTTC,CASSATGGNEQFF
TRBD1,-,TRBJ1-6,TRBV19,TGTGCCAGTAGTAAGGGACAGGGGATAAGGAATTCACCCCTCCACTTT,CASSKGQGIRNSPLHF
-,-,TRBJ1-4,TRBV5-1,TGCGCCAGCAGCCTGCGGTGGGGGCCGGCTGAAAAACTGTTTTTT,CASSLRWGPAEKLFF
-,-,TRBJ1-2,TRBV12-3/TRBV12-4,TGTGCCAGCAGGGAGGGCGACTATGGCTACACCTTC,CASREGDYGYTF
TRBD1,-,TRBJ2-2,TRBV2,TGTGCCAGCAGCAAACATCCGGGACAGGGCTCCACCGGGGAGCTGTTTTTT,CASSKHPGQGSTGELFF
-,-,TRBJ1-3,TRBV3-1/TRBV3-2,TGTGCCAGCAGCCAATTCCTCCCAGGGGCCTCTGGAAACACCATATATTTT,CASSQFLPGASGNTIYF
-,-,TRBJ1-3,TRBV4-1,TGCGCCAGCAGCCAAGGGAGCTCTGGAAACACCATATATTTT,CASSQGSSGNTIYF
-,-,TRBJ2-3,TRBV11-2,TGTGCCAGCAGCTTACAACAGACCCTCACAGATACGCAGTATTTT,CASSLQQTLTDTQYF
TRBD2,-,TRBJ2-3,TRBV10-1,TGCGCCAGCAGTGATTGCGGGGGTGATCTTACAGATACGCAGTATTTT,CASSDCGGDLTDTQYF
TRBD1,once,TRBJ1-3,TRBV7-9,TGTGCCAGCAGCGCTCCGGGACAGGGAAACACCATATATTTT,CASSAPGQGNTIYF
TRBD1,-,TRBJ2-1,TRBV28,TGTGCCAGCAGTTCCCCCTCAGGGGGCAAGAACAATGAGCAGTTCTTC,CASSSPSGGKNNEQFF
TRBD2,-,TRBJ2-7,TRBV29-1,TGCAGCGTTGAAGATCCCGGACTAGTTGGCTACGAGCAGTACTTC,CSVEDPGLVGYEQYF
-,-,TRBJ2-2,TRBV5-1,TGCGCCAGCAGCTTGGGAACCGGGTTCTACACCGGGGAGCTGTTTTTT,CASSLGTGFYTGELFF
-,-,TRBJ2-2,TRBV14,TGTGCCAGCAGCCAAGAGGCTCTGAGGGCCACCGGGGAGCTGTTTTTT,CASSQEALRATGELFF
-,once,TRBJ1-1,TRBV4-3,TGCGCCAGCAGCCGTAAACAGGGAAACACTGAAGCTTTCTTT,CASSRKQGNTEAFF
-,-,TRBJ2-1,TRBV6-2/TRBV6-3,TGTGCCAGCAGTCCGGACAACAATGAGCAGTTCTTC,CASSPDNNEQFF
-,-,TRBJ1-4,TRBV11-1,TGTGCCAGCAGCTCCCGACACGGGGGAAATGAAAAACTGTTTTTT,CASSSRHGGNEKLFF